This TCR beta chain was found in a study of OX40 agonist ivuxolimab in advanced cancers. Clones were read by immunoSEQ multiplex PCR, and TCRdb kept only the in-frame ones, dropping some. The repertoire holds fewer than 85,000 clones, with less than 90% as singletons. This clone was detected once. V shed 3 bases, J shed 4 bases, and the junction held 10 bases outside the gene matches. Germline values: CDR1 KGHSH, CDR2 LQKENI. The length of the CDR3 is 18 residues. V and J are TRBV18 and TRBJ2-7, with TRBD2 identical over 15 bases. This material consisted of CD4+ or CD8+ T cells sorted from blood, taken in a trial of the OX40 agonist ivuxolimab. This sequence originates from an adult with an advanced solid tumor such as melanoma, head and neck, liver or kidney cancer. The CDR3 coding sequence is TGTGCCAGCTCACCCCTAGGGACTAGCGGGGGGCCTCGGTACGAGCAGTACTTC. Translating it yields CASSPLGTSGGPRYEQYF.